Listed here are 28 T cell receptor beta chains from one sample, sequenced in a study of OX40 agonist ivuxolimab in advanced cancers. The repertoire was sequenced with immunoSEQ multiplex PCR; TCRdb's copy has only in-frame clones and lacks some. Here the sample spans roughly 73,000 clones, roughly 90% being singletons. Specimen: CD4+ or CD8+ T cells sorted from blood, collected in a trial of the OX40 agonist ivuxolimab. The receptors here all came from an adult with an advanced solid tumor such as melanoma, head and neck, liver or kidney cancer.

J is TRBJ1-1 and V is TRBV6-1; D unclear. Trimming cost V 6 bases and J 0 bases, with 11 bases left between them. CDR3 size: 14 residues. Germline CDR1 MNHNS, CDR2 SASEGT. For the CDR3, the DNA is TGTGCCAGCAGAGACCTCGGGATGAACACTGAAGCTTTCTTT. Translating gives CASRDLGMNTEAFF.

The chain combines TRBV15 with TRBJ2-7; D is uncertain. Looked up from germline, CDR1 is LNHNV and CDR2 is YYDKDF (reference sequence). Trimming removed 0 bases from V and 5 bases from J, with 8 bases in between. The CDR3 spans 13 residues. In nucleotides, the CDR3 is TGTGCCACCAGCAGAGACGCCGGGCACGAGCAGTACTTC. Translation: CATSRDAGHEQYF.

This chain links TRBV29-1 with TRBJ2-1; no clear D. CDR3 length: 13 residues. Trimming left V 4 bases short and J 3 bases short, with 10 bases between. Germline CDR1 is SQVTM and CDR2 is ANQGSEA. Here the CDR3 DNA reads TGCAGCGTTGGGGCGCGTTTCTACAATGAGCAGTTCTTC. Translating it yields CSVGARFYNEQFF.

The rearrangement joins TRBV2 to TRBJ2-3; 9 nucleotides line up with TRBD2. V gave up 5 bases and J gave up 2 bases; unmatched junction bases: 5. The CDR3 is made up of 15 amino acids. Germline V lookup: CDR1 SNHLY, CDR2 FYNNEI. The CDR3 nucleotides are TGTGCCAGCAGTAGGGCTAGCGGGGTCACAGATACGCAGTATTTT. Its protein is CASSRASGVTDTQYF.

The rearrangement uses TRBV14 and TRBJ1-2; 9 bases match TRBD1. Germline values: CDR1 SGHDN, CDR2 FVKESK. This CDR3 region has 16 residues. The trim removed 3 bases at V and 7 bases at J, leaving 12 bases unmatched. Written as DNA, the CDR3 is TGTGCCAGCAGCCAGGGTCCTGGGACAGGGCTAAGTGGCTACACCTTC. Protein: CASSQGPGTGLSGYTF.

V usage is TRBV5-6 and J usage is TRBJ2-4; 10 nucleotides match TRBD2. With V trimmed by 3 bases and J by 7 bases, 4 bases remained unmatched. CDR1 SGHDT and CDR2 YYEEEE come from the germline V gene. CDR3 length: 14 amino acids. Written as DNA, the CDR3 is TGTGCCAGCAGCTCGGGACTAGCGTGGAACATTCAGTACTTC. Amino acids: CASSSGLAWNIQYF.

This clone is a singleton in its sample. The chain carries TRBV20-1 and TRBJ1-4, with D unclear. The CDR3 loop spans 11 amino acids. V lost 7 bases and J lost 5, with 8 bases in between. The V gene's germline CDR1 is DFQATT and CDR2 SNEGSKA (reference sequence). The CDR3 loop reads CSGLLNEKLFF. CDR3 coding DNA: TGCAGTGGTCTGCTAAATGAAAAACTGTTTTTT.

V and J are TRBV6-1 and TRBJ1-5; D is possibly TRBD1 (5 bases). This CDR3 spans 14 amino acids. V lost 0 bases and J 5 bases, leaving 8 bases between the germline ends. Germline V gene lookup returns CDR1 MNHNS and CDR2 SASEGT. CDR3 nucleotide sequence: TGTGCCAGCAGTGAAGCGGGACGTGATCAGCCCCAGCATTTT. It specifies CASSEAGRDQPQHF.

The chain combines TRBV19 with TRBJ2-7; 9 nucleotides line up with TRBD2. With 4 bases clipped from V and 4 bases from J, the junction kept 8 bases outside the gene matches. Germline CDR1 reads LNHDA; CDR2 reads SQIVND (reference sequence). The CDR3 extends over 15 amino acids. The CDR3 nucleotides read TGTGCCAGTAGTAGACTAGCGGACGGGGGGTACGAGCAGTACTTC. This encodes CASSRLADGGYEQYF.

The chain carries TRBV27 and TRBJ2-2; D unclear. Trimming pared 0 bases from V and 7 bases from J, leaving 9 bases between. CDR1 MNHEY and CDR2 SMNVEV come from the germline V gene (reference sequence). The CDR3 spans 14 residues. CDR3 in DNA: TGTGCCAGCAGTTTATCTAGGTCGGGCGGGGAGCTGTTTTTT. This encodes CASSLSRSGGELFF.

This rearrangement joins TRBV6-1 to TRBJ2-1; D remains ambiguous. V was shortened by 8 bases and J by 12 bases, with 14 bases between the two germline ends. This CDR3 is 11 amino acids long. Germline CDR1 reads MNHNS; CDR2 reads SASEGT. The CDR3 is CASDGPRGQFF. The CDR3 DNA reads as TGTGCCAGCGACGGGCCGCGAGGGCAGTTCTTC.

J is TRBJ2-5 and V is TRBV30, with 10 nucleotides matching TRBD1. This CDR3 spans 13 amino acids. Per germline, CDR1 GTSNPN and CDR2 SVGIG (reference sequence). Losses at the gene ends were 4 bases for V and 5 bases for J; bases not matched to a gene: 4. CDR3 bases: TGTGCCTGGACGGGACAGGGGCTGGAGACCCAGTACTTC. It yields the protein CAWTGQGLETQYF.

The V and J genes are TRBV19 and TRBJ2-1; 15 bases line up with TRBD2. V lost 6 bases, J lost 4 bases, and 7 bases stayed unmatched. Per the germline V gene, CDR1 is LNHDA and CDR2 is SQIVND (reference sequence). The CDR3 totals 17 residues. The CDR3 bases are TGTGCCAGTAGAAGGACTAGCGGGGGGGCGACGTACAATGAGCAGTTCTTC. Translated, it gives CASRRTSGGATYNEQFF.

J is TRBJ1-6 and V is TRBV11-3; D might be TRBD1 (5 bases). This CDR3 is built from 15 residues. From germline, CDR1 is SGHNT and CDR2 YENEEA. With 4 bases removed from V and 6 bases from J, the gap between germline ends came to 13 bases. The CDR3 loop reads CASSSGGTANSPLHF. The CDR3 region has the DNA TGTGCCAGCAGCTCCGGGGGGACCGCTAATTCACCCCTCCACTTT.

This clone has more than one count but fewer than ten. The chain combines TRBV20-1 with TRBJ1-1; no firm D call. Germline values: CDR1 DFQATT, CDR2 SNEGSKA (reference sequence). The CDR3 covers 11 residues. Trimming took off 1 base at V and 4 bases at J, with 4 bases between the two ends. Here the CDR3 DNA reads TGCAGTGCTAGAGGTAGCACTGAAGCTTTCTTT. It yields the protein CSARGSTEAFF.

This clone was recorded only once. V is TRBV6-6 and J is TRBJ1-1; the D is unclear. V shed 7 bases and J shed 1 base, with 16 bases lying between them. CDR1 and CDR2 (germline): MNHNY, SVGAGI (reference sequence). The CDR3 contains 15 residues. The CDR3 nucleotides are TGTGCCAGCATCCCCGGAGAGGCCGCGAACACTGAAGCTTTCTTT. Its protein is CASIPGEAANTEAFF.

The chain employs TRBV7-8 and TRBJ1-4; D gene ambiguous. Germline values: CDR1 SGHVS, CDR2 FQNEAQ. V was cut by 1 base and J by 4 bases, with 7 bases left in between. The CDR3 extends over 14 amino acids. Here the CDR3 reads CASSLGTLNEKLFF. As DNA, the CDR3 is TGTGCCAGCAGCTTAGGGACTCTTAATGAAAAACTGTTTTTT.

This chain links TRBV30 with TRBJ2-3; D uncertain. The germline V gene has CDR1 GTSNPN and CDR2 SVGIG (reference sequence). CDR3 length: 15 residues. V was trimmed by 1 base and J by 5 bases, leaving 16 bases between them. The CDR3 sequence is CAWSGPGPRGDTQYF. The DNA of the CDR3 is TGTGCCTGGAGTGGGCCGGGCCCACGAGGAGATACGCAGTATTTT.

This chain connects TRBV10-3 to TRBJ1-5, with 12 nucleotides matching TRBD1. V shed 3 bases, J shed 4 bases, and the junction held 10 bases outside the gene matches. Per the germline V gene, CDR1 is ENHRY and CDR2 is SYGVKD. The CDR3 spans 18 residues. The CDR3 spells CAISDGTGGRGENQPQHF. In nucleotides, the CDR3 is TGTGCCATCAGTGATGGGACAGGGGGCAGGGGTGAAAATCAGCCCCAGCATTTT.

The chain combines TRBV5-1 with TRBJ2-7; no firm D call. Germline V gene sequence: CDR1 SGHRS, CDR2 YFSETQ. The CDR3 is 18 residues long. V was cut by 2 bases and J by 0 bases, with 21 bases left in between. CDR3 sequence: CASSFVPGAHVSSYEQYF. For the CDR3, the DNA is TGCGCCAGCAGCTTCGTCCCGGGCGCGCATGTCAGCTCCTACGAGCAGTACTTC.

The chain employs TRBV7-2 and TRBJ1-2, with TRBD1 identical over 11 bases. The CDR3 is 15 amino acids. Germline CDR1 SGHTA, CDR2 FQGNSA. The trim removed 3 bases at V and 4 bases at J, leaving 4 bases unmatched. The CDR3 coding sequence is TGTGCCAGCAGCTTTAGGACAGGGGGCGGCTATGGCTACACCTTC. As protein: CASSFRTGGGYGYTF.

This rearrangement joins TRBV11-2 to TRBJ1-6; D is unclear. The CDR3 contains 17 residues. The germline V gene encodes CDR1 SGHAT and CDR2 FQNNGV. Trimming removed 5 bases at V and 1 base at J, with 15 bases between. CDR3 bases: TGTGCCAGCAGCCACAACCGTTTAGGGTCCTATAATTCACCCCTCCACTTT. Translated, it gives CASSHNRLGSYNSPLHF. The full variable domain, with the rest looked up from reference TRBV11-2 and TRBJ1-6, is EAGVAQSPRYKIIEKRQSVAFWCNPISGHATLYWYQQILGQGPKLLIQFQNNGVVDDSQLPKDRFSAERLKGVDSTLKIQPAKLEDSAVYLCASSHNRLGSYNSPLHFGNGTRLTVT.

The V and J genes are TRBV2 and TRBJ1-1; the D is unclear. V lost 4 bases and J lost 2, with 17 bases in between. Germline loops: CDR1 SNHLY, CDR2 FYNNEI. The CDR3 is made up of 16 amino acids. This chain's CDR3 is CASSAPPRRDNTEAFF. CDR3 DNA sequence: TGTGCCAGCAGTGCCCCCCCCCGGAGGGATAACACTGAAGCTTTCTTT.

The chain recombines TRBV6-6 with TRBJ1-1, with D possibly being TRBD1 (6 bases). Per the germline V gene, CDR1 is MNHNY and CDR2 is SVGAGI (reference sequence). The CDR3 is made up of 16 amino acids. Trimming cost V 6 bases and J 0 bases, with 17 bases left between them. The chain's CDR3 is CASRVLTGPLNTEAFF. The CDR3 DNA follows: TGTGCCAGCAGAGTGCTAACAGGGCCTTTGAACACTGAAGCTTTCTTT.

The chain couples TRBV11-2 to TRBJ1-3; no clear D gene. Trimming removed 3 bases from V and 3 bases from J, with 9 bases in between. CDR1 and CDR2 from the germline V gene are SGHAT and FQNNGV. The CDR3 loop spans 14 amino acids. The CDR3 DNA sequence: TGTGCCAGCAGCTTGCTATGGGGTGGAAACACCATATATTTT. Encoded protein: CASSLLWGGNTIYF.

In regard to this clone: An end of the junction does not agree with germline; a read error may underlie this. V gene TRBV6-5 combines with J gene TRBJ2-1; 10 bases are a match to TRBD1. The CDR3 sequence is 15 residues long. From germline, CDR1 is MNHEY and CDR2 SVGAGI. The CDR3 DNA follows: TGTGCCAGCAGCTACTCCGGGACAGGGGTGAATGAGCAGTTCTTC. Protein sequence: CASSYSGTGVNEQFF.

The chain is built from TRBV4-2 and TRBJ2-7; D ambiguous. The germline V gene encodes CDR1 LGHNA and CDR2 YNFKEQ. V dropped 0 bases and J dropped 4 bases, with 13 bases sitting between them. This CDR3 contains 15 residues. CDR3 sequence reads: CASSQERRHSYEQYF. The CDR3 region has the DNA TGTGCCAGCAGCCAAGAAAGAAGGCATTCGTACGAGCAGTACTTC.

This clone was observed once. J is TRBJ2-5 and V is TRBV5-1, with unresolved D. Germline values: CDR1 SGHRS, CDR2 YFSETQ. The CDR3 runs to 15 residues. V was cut by 0 bases and J by 2 bases, with 11 bases left in between. CDR3 DNA sequence: TGCGCCAGCAGCTTGGGCGACGGGCCTCAAGAGACCCAGTACTTC. It codes for CASSLGDGPQETQYF.